This T cell receptor (beta chain) was found in a study of blood T cell repertoires in COVID-19. Whole-study context: Both acute and convalescent COVID-19 samples were obtained from the United States, Italy and Spain. From T cells, B-cell-depleted T cells, or PBMCs came the material, which was cDNA or gDNA.

The CDR3 has 15 amino acids. Germline-derived CDR1 and CDR2 are MNHNS and SASEGT. Trimming removed 3 bases at V and 0 bases at J, with 6 bases between. Authors' methods: Estimated nucleated cell counts came from reference gene primer amplification. Measured with immunoSEQ multiplex PCR; TCRdb has only the in-frame clones, and not every one. That table gives V, J and clone size, and the DNA gave D and trimming. The repertoire has 380,000 or so clones, over 65% of them found once; the top ten carry roughly 1.1%. The chain recombines TRBV6-1 with TRBJ1-6; D remains unclear. Input material: peripheral blood. The sequence was obtained from a human donor with acute or convalescent COVID-19. The donor label of this sample is uncertain. CDR3 nucleotides: TGTGCCAGCAGTGACAGAAGCTCCTATAATTCACCCCTCCACTTT. It codes for CASSDRSSYNSPLHF.